The 15 T cell receptor beta chains below come from one sample, sequenced in a study of cytomegalovirus exposure and HLA in healthy donors. A multiplex PCR was run with 60 Vbeta primers and 13 Jbeta primers. Produced via immunoSEQ multiplex PCR; TCRdb's table is partial and in-frame only. This sample's clone table lists approximately 170,000 clones. The sequenced sample was PBMCs. These receptor sequences come from a woman under 30 in good health and CMV-seropositive.

This chain links TRBV5-1 with TRBJ2-5; D is possibly TRBD1 (5 bases). Trimming took off 4 bases at V and 3 bases at J, with 7 bases between the two ends. Germline-derived CDR1 and CDR2 are SGHRS and YFSETQ. The CDR3 runs to 12 residues. The CDR3 nucleotides are TGCGCCAGCAGCCAGACAGAAGAGACCCAGTACTTC. Residues: CASSQTEETQYF.

The chain carries TRBV11-2 and TRBJ2-5; no definite D call. Trimming stripped 2 bases from V and 2 bases from J, with 9 bases between. Germline V gives CDR1 SGHAT, CDR2 FQNNGV. This CDR3 is 14 amino acids long. This CDR3 reads CASSLNTPQETQYF. DNA for the CDR3: TGTGCCAGCAGCTTAAATACACCACAAGAGACCCAGTACTTC.

V usage is TRBV6-5 and J usage is TRBJ1-3; tentative D call: TRBD1 (5 bases). This CDR3 has 15 amino acids. The germline gives CDR1 MNHEY, CDR2 SVGAGI. Trimming cost V 0 bases and J 7 bases, with 13 bases left between them. The CDR3 DNA sequence: TGTGCCAGCAGTTACTCTTCAGGGCCCGGTAACACCATATATTTT. This gives the protein CASSYSSGPGNTIYF.

V and J are TRBV5-5 and TRBJ1-5; 7 nucleotides agree with TRBD1. The CDR3 contains 16 residues. Trimming removed 1 base from V and 5 bases from J; junction bases left unmatched: 9. The germline CDR1 and CDR2 sequences are SGHKS and YYEKEE (reference sequence). The CDR3, as DNA: TGTGCCAGCAGCTTGCACCAGAACAGGGGTCATCAGCCCCAGCATTTT. Translated, it gives CASSLHQNRGHQPQHF.

The chain links TRBV10-1 to TRBJ2-5; the D gene is possibly TRBD1 (5 bases). The end of the DNA fits TRBJ2-7 better, so the J call may be wrong. CDR1 is WNHNN and CDR2 is SYGVQD in the germline V gene (reference sequence). The CDR3 contains 14 residues. The CDR3 sequence is CASSKQEAIYEQYF. DNA for the CDR3: TGCGCCAGCAGCAAACAGGAAGCAATCTACGAGCAGTACTTC.

This chain joins TRBV7-9 and TRBJ1-3, with D perhaps matching TRBD1 (6 bases). This CDR3 spans 15 amino acids. V was cut by 2 bases and J by 3 bases, with 11 bases left in between. Germline V gene lookup returns CDR1 SEHNR and CDR2 FQNEAQ (reference sequence). The CDR3 region has the DNA TGTGCCAGCAGCTTAATGCAGGGGAGTGGAAACACCATATATTTT. This sequence encodes CASSLMQGSGNTIYF.

The chain is built from TRBV2 and TRBJ2-1; TRBD2 is a possible D gene (5 bases). CDR1 is SNHLY and CDR2 is FYNNEI in the germline V gene. Trimming took off 5 bases at V and 3 bases at J, with 11 bases between the two ends. The CDR3 runs 14 residues. DNA for the CDR3: TGTGCCAGCAGTAACGGCGGGCACTACAATGAGCAGTTCTTC. Protein product: CASSNGGHYNEQFF.

The V call is TRBV2, the J call TRBJ1-1; 8 bases fit TRBD1. The CDR3 contains 16 residues. V dropped 8 bases and J dropped 0; count of bases not matched to a gene: 11. CDR1 and CDR2 from the germline V gene are SNHLY and FYNNEI. DNA of the CDR3: TGTGCCAGCTCACGAACAGGGGGGACGGTGAACACTGAAGCTTTCTTT. Its translation: CASSRTGGTVNTEAFF.

This chain uses TRBV5-1 with TRBJ2-2, with a possible D match to TRBD2 (6 bases). This CDR3 contains 14 residues. Deletions cut 0 bases from V and 5 bases from J, with 8 bases between. Germline CDR1 SGHRS, CDR2 YFSETQ. The CDR3 protein is CASSLAGVTGELFF. In nucleotides, the CDR3 is TGCGCCAGCAGCTTGGCGGGAGTTACCGGGGAGCTGTTTTTT.

The chain joins TRBV6-5 to TRBJ2-5; 9 bases agree with TRBD1. TRBJ2-7 explains the end of the DNA better; the J call may be wrong. Per the germline V gene, CDR1 is MNHEY and CDR2 is SVGAGI. The CDR3 loop spans 15 amino acids. The CDR3 sequence is CASSSGGQGNDEQYF. The DNA of the CDR3 is TGTGCCAGCAGTTCGGGGGGACAGGGTAATGACGAGCAGTACTTC.

This chain joins TRBV19 and TRBJ1-5; TRBD1 matches at 8 bases. The junction had 7 bases not matched to a gene; V was cut back by 6 bases and J by 6 bases. The CDR3 sequence is 14 residues long. Germline V gene lookup returns CDR1 LNHDA and CDR2 SQIVND (reference sequence). CDR3 nucleotides: TGTGCCAGTAGCGATGCAGGGGGCGGTCAGCCCCAGCATTTT. Translated: CASSDAGGGQPQHF.

The V and J genes are TRBV28 and TRBJ1-1; tentative D call: TRBD1 (5 bases). Trimming left V 5 bases short and J 7 bases short, with 14 bases between. This CDR3 is built from 13 residues. Germline CDR1 reads MDHEN; CDR2 reads SYDVKM. The CDR3 DNA sequence: TGTGCCAGCAGTGATGGGGGGATCGTTGAAGCTTTCTTT. Its translation: CASSDGGIVEAFF.

The J gene is TRBJ1-1, the V gene TRBV15, with D possibly matching TRBD1 (5 bases). Trimming took 3 bases from V and 2 from J, leaving 10 bases between them. The CDR3 spans 14 residues. Germline values: CDR1 LNHNV, CDR2 YYDKDF (reference sequence). The CDR3 loop is CATSRGGDNTEAFF. DNA of the CDR3: TGTGCCACCAGCAGGGGCGGGGACAACACTGAAGCTTTCTTT.

This chain connects TRBV30 to TRBJ2-7, with 11 positions matching TRBD2. V was pared by 5 bases and J by 2 bases, with 11 bases of the junction left unmatched. Germline lookup yields CDR1 GTSNPN and CDR2 SVGIG (reference sequence). This CDR3 has 16 amino acids. The CDR3 DNA is TGTGCCTGGGACCTAGCGGGAGGCTCCCGCACCTACGAGCAGTACTTC. Residues: CAWDLAGGSRTYEQYF.

The rearrangement uses TRBV6-5 and TRBJ2-7; 9 positions agree with TRBD2. This CDR3 region has 15 residues. The J segment lost 5 bases and the V segment lost 5 bases, leaving 10 bases of the junction unmatched. Per the germline V gene, CDR1 is MNHEY and CDR2 is SVGAGI. The CDR3 reads CASSAEGSGSHEQYF. As DNA, the CDR3 is TGTGCCAGCAGTGCGGAGGGTAGCGGGAGCCACGAGCAGTACTTC.